These T cell receptor beta chains were read from a single sample in a study of blood T cell repertoires in COVID-19. The table came from immunoSEQ multiplex PCR; TCRdb's copy has only in-frame clones and leaves some out. This sample has some 56,000 clones, with 70% to 75% found just once. Material for sequencing was peripheral blood. The origin of the receptors is a woman aged 45-59 years with active or convalescent COVID-19. Both conserved end residues are part of each CDR3. The D gene is left open where the match is weak. Expanded clones are given a class, and other clones once, few, many or no size at all.

d_call | j_call | clone_size | v_call | cdr3_nt | cdr3_aa
- | TRBJ1-2 | - | TRBV5-1 | TGCGCCAGCAGCCGTTCAACGCTCGGCTATGGCTACACCTTC | CASSRSTLGYGYTF
TRBD2 | TRBJ2-7 | once | TRBV10-2 | TGCGCCAGCAGTACTAGCGGGAGAGGCGAGCAGTACTTC | CASSTSGRGEQYF
TRBD2 | TRBJ2-7 | - | TRBV5-6 | TGTGCCAGCAGCTCCTTAGCGGGAGGGCCGAGGGAGCAGTACTTC | CASSSLAGGPREQYF
- | TRBJ2-2 | - | TRBV18 | TGTGCCAGCTCACCGGAGGGGGCGAGAACCGGGGAGCTGTTTTTT | CASSPEGARTGELFF
TRBD1 | TRBJ2-3 | - | TRBV4-1 | TGCGCCAGCAGCCTAGTTGGTACAGGGGGCACAGATACGCAGTATTTT | CASSLVGTGGTDTQYF
TRBD2 | TRBJ2-7 | - | TRBV27 | TGTGCCAGCAGTAGAGCGGGACTCGCTGGCTACGAGCAGTACTTC | CASSRAGLAGYEQYF
- | TRBJ1-2 | many | TRBV19 | TGTGCCAGTAGCTTCCAGACTGCTATTGATGGCTACACCTTC | CASSFQTAIDGYTF
TRBD1 | TRBJ1-2 | - | TRBV7-2 | TGTGCCAGCAGCCTAGGGACAGGGGGCGGCTATGGCTACACCTTC | CASSLGTGGGYGYTF
TRBD2 | TRBJ2-7 | - | TRBV5-1 | TGCGCCAGCACCCGGACTAGCGGGGACTTTGGGCAGTACTTC | CASTRTSGDFGQYF
- | TRBJ2-1 | few | TRBV11-2 | TGTGCCAGCAGCCCTAGACTGAGCTCCTACAATGAGCAGTTCTTC | CASSPRLSSYNEQFF